These 26 T cell receptor beta chains were sequenced from one sample in a study of HIV-infected patients and healthy controls. TCRdb called the 5' RACE reads again in MiXCR, with one record for every CDR3 protein. The profile shows tens of thousands of distinct CDR3 sequences, 15% to 20% of them singletons. Sequencing was performed on CD4+ T cells from blood. Receptors were obtained from a human donor in good health.

This sequence joins TRBV2 and TRBJ2-3; D possibly corresponds to TRBD2 (6 bases). From germline, CDR1 is SNHLY and CDR2 FYNNEI. V was trimmed by 3 bases and J by 3 bases, leaving 13 bases between them. This CDR3 spans 15 amino acids. The CDR3 DNA is TGTGCCAGCAGTGAGAACCCCGCGGGGACAGATACGCAGTATTTT. This codes for CASSENPAGTDTQYF.

This clonotype was recorded a few times. The genes are TRBV5-1 and TRBJ2-4; D call uncertain. Germline assignment: CDR1 SGHRS and CDR2 YFSETQ. V was shortened by 2 bases and J by 6 bases, with 9 bases between the two germline ends. This CDR3 comprises 13 residues. The CDR3 sequence: CASSFSPPNIQYF. The CDR3, as DNA: TGCGCCAGCAGCTTTTCCCCGCCAAACATTCAGTACTTC.

This clonotype was seen at least ten times. The chain joins TRBV18 to TRBJ2-7, with TRBD2 as a possible D gene (5 bases). The CDR3 is 13 residues long. The germline CDR1 and CDR2 sequences are KGHSH and LQKENI. Trimming shortened V by 3 bases and J by 3 bases, and 9 bases separated the two germline ends. CDR3 sequence reads: CASSPRADYEQYF. The CDR3 nucleotides are TGTGCCAGCTCACCGAGGGCGGACTACGAGCAGTACTTC.

This clonotype was seen at least ten times. CDR3 in amino acids: CASKNRGHTDTQYF. In nucleotides, the CDR3 is TGTGCCAGCAAGAACAGGGGGCACACAGATACGCAGTATTTT. The V call is TRBV6-6, the J call TRBJ2-3; 9 positions agree with TRBD1. V was clipped by 7 bases and J by 2 bases; unmatched bases: 4. Germline values: CDR1 MNHNY, CDR2 SVGAGI (reference sequence). The CDR3 contains 14 residues.

This clonotype was observed at least ten times. The J gene is TRBJ1-3, the V gene TRBV4-1; 8 bases are shared with TRBD1. CDR1 and CDR2 (germline): MGHRA, YSYEKL. The CDR3 extends over 16 amino acids. V lost 0 bases, J lost 2 bases, and 3 bases stayed unmatched. Written as DNA, the CDR3 is TGCGCCAGCAGCCAAGACCGGACAGGGACTGGAAACACCATATATTTT. Translation: CASSQDRTGTGNTIYF.

This clonotype occurred many times. This chain joins TRBV2 and TRBJ2-1; D not certain. V was cut by 11 bases and J by 3 bases, with 8 bases left in between. Germline CDR1 is SNHLY and CDR2 is FYNNEI. The length of the CDR3 is 11 residues. CDR3 nucleotides: TGTGCCTGGCAAGGCTACAATGAGCAGTTCTTC. Encoded protein: CAWQGYNEQFF.

The V and J genes are TRBV6-5 and TRBJ2-2, with D tentatively TRBD1 (6 bases). The V and J ends lost 5 bases and 6 bases respectively, with 16 bases between them. Per germline, CDR1 MNHEY and CDR2 SVGAGI. The CDR3 length is 15 residues. The DNA of the CDR3 is TGTGCCAGCAGTCGTCAGGGGCTTCTCCCCGGGGAGCTGTTTTTT. Translated: CASSRQGLLPGELFF.

This clonotype was found many times. The chain carries TRBV5-1 and TRBJ1-1; D gene ambiguous. The CDR3 is made up of 14 amino acids. The V and J ends lost 4 bases and 4 bases respectively, with 14 bases between them. The V gene's germline CDR1 is SGHRS and CDR2 YFSETQ. The CDR3 here is CASSPVDLGTEAFF. The CDR3 region has the DNA TGCGCCAGCAGCCCGGTGGATTTAGGCACTGAAGCTTTCTTT.

This clonotype was seen at least ten times. V gene TRBV7-8 combines with J gene TRBJ2-5; D is uncertain. The CDR3 loop spans 15 amino acids. Trimming left V 1 base short and J 3 bases short, with 12 bases between. Germline V gene sequence: CDR1 SGHVS, CDR2 FQNEAQ. For the CDR3, the DNA is TGTGCCAGCAGCTTAGTCTCCCTCCTGGAAGAGACCCAGTACTTC. This gives the protein CASSLVSLLEETQYF.

This clonotype occurred a few times. The chain carries TRBV12-3 or TRBV12-4 and TRBJ1-5; perhaps TRBD1 as D (5 bases). Trimming pared 6 bases from V and 5 bases from J, leaving 11 bases between. This CDR3 contains 13 residues. The CDR3 is CASSSGWYQPQHF. The CDR3 DNA is TGTGCCAGCAGCTCAGGGTGGTATCAGCCCCAGCATTTT.

The genes are TRBV12-3 or TRBV12-4 and TRBJ2-6; D unresolved. The CDR3 is 14 amino acids. Trimming cost V 6 bases and J 2 bases, with 8 bases left between them. The CDR3 nucleotides read TGTGCCAGCAGCGTCTATCCTGGGGCCAACGTCCTGACTTTC. Translating it yields CASSVYPGANVLTF.

This rearrangement joins TRBV20-1 to TRBJ2-1; the match to TRBD2 covers 8 bases. J was trimmed by 6 bases and V by 0 bases; bases with no gene match: 4. From germline, CDR1 is DFQATT and CDR2 SNEGSKA (reference sequence). The CDR3 sequence is 14 residues long. DNA for the CDR3: TGCAGTGCTAGAGACGCGGGGGGCGTCAATGAGCAGTTCTTC. Translation gives CSARDAGGVNEQFF.

V usage is TRBV20-1 and J usage is TRBJ2-7, with D perhaps TRBD1 (5 bases). Per germline, CDR1 DFQATT and CDR2 SNEGSKA (reference sequence). V was cut by 6 bases and J by 7 bases, with 13 bases left in between. The CDR3 contains 11 residues. The CDR3 bases are TGCAGTGCCTCAAGGGGCGCAGAGCAGTACTTC. It encodes CSASRGAEQYF.

This clonotype appeared many times. CDR3 bases: TGTGCCAGCAGCTTAGCTAGTAGCGGGGGGGCTAGCTCCTACGAGCAGTACTTC. It encodes CASSLASSGGASSYEQYF. V and J are TRBV7-2 and TRBJ2-7, with 11 bases lining up with TRBD2. J was trimmed by 0 bases and V by 0 bases; bases with no gene match: 7. The CDR3 is 18 amino acids. Germline CDR1 is SGHTA and CDR2 is FQGNSA.

This clonotype was seen repeatedly, ten times or more. This sequence joins TRBV7-6 and TRBJ2-1; 9 nucleotides agree with TRBD2. The V segment lost 5 bases and the J segment 5 bases; nucleotides outside the gene matches: 10. The CDR3 has 16 residues. CDR1 is SGHVS and CDR2 is FNYEAQ in the germline V gene. Here the CDR3 reads CASSRASSGNHNEQFF. CDR3 nucleotides: TGTGCCAGCAGCCGGGCTTCTAGCGGGAACCACAATGAGCAGTTCTTC.

This clonotype was seen ten or more times. This rearrangement joins TRBV2 to TRBJ2-3; 9 bases match TRBD2. J gave up 2 bases and V 3 bases, and 6 bases lay outside the gene matches. Germline assignment: CDR1 SNHLY and CDR2 FYNNEI. This CDR3 region has 16 residues. The CDR3 here is CASSEERLAATDTQYF. For the CDR3, the DNA is TGTGCCAGCAGTGAGGAACGACTAGCGGCCACAGATACGCAGTATTTT.

The sample holds many counts of this clonotype. The genes are TRBV5-5 and TRBJ1-4; TRBD1 agrees at 9 bases. V was clipped by 5 bases and J by 10 bases; unmatched bases: 3. In germline, CDR1 is SGHKS, CDR2 YYEKEE (reference sequence). The CDR3 covers 12 residues. DNA of the CDR3: TGTGCCAGCAGTTCGGACAGGGGAAAACTGTTTTTT. Translated, it gives CASSSDRGKLFF.

The chain carries TRBV24-1 and TRBJ2-3; 14 bases are shared with TRBD2. Germline CDR1 and CDR2: KGHDR and SFDVKD. With V trimmed by 4 bases and J by 3 bases, 2 bases remained unmatched. This CDR3 region has 16 residues. CDR3 sequence (DNA): TGTGCCACCAGTGAAGGGACTAGCGGGAGAACAGATACGCAGTATTTT. It yields the protein CATSEGTSGRTDTQYF.

A few counts support this clonotype. The genes are TRBV5-1 and TRBJ1-1; D is ambiguous. CDR1 is SGHRS, CDR2 YFSETQ, per germline. Deletions cut 5 bases from V and 0 bases from J, with 14 bases between. This CDR3 contains 15 residues. CDR3 sequence reads: CASSTFSHMNTEAFF. The CDR3 DNA follows: TGCGCCAGCAGTACCTTTTCCCACATGAACACTGAAGCTTTCTTT.

The chain joins TRBV7-2 to TRBJ1-4, with a tentative D call TRBD1 (5 bases). CDR1 is SGHTA, CDR2 FQGNSA, per germline. Trimming removed 5 bases at V and 6 bases at J, with 22 bases between. This CDR3 is 17 amino acids long. CDR3 nucleotide sequence: TGTGCCAGCAGCCCCCGGGGCCGGGGCGGTGGTTATGAAAAACTGTTTTTT. As protein: CASSPRGRGGGYEKLFF.

In its sample, this clonotype was seen a few times. CDR3 DNA sequence: TGTGCCAGCAGCTTTAACGGGGGGAGCTCCTACGAGCAGTACTTC. Translating it yields CASSFNGGSSYEQYF. This chain links TRBV11-2 with TRBJ2-7; 7 bases line up with TRBD2. Germline assignment: CDR1 SGHAT and CDR2 FQNNGV. There are 15 residues in the CDR3. Trimming at V came to 3 bases and at J to 0 bases, leaving 5 bases not matched to a gene.

The J gene is TRBJ2-1, the V gene TRBV27; the D gene is possibly TRBD2 (5 bases). Germline V gene lookup returns CDR1 MNHEY and CDR2 SMNVEV (reference sequence). V gave up 10 bases and J gave up 5 bases, with 12 bases separating them. There are 12 residues in the CDR3. The CDR3 DNA reads as TGTGCCACACTCGGGGTCAACAATGAGCAGTTCTTC. It codes for CATLGVNNEQFF.

There are a few counts of this clonotype. The chain combines TRBV3-1 with TRBJ2-5; 7 bases match TRBD1. The germline CDR1 and CDR2 sequences are LGHDT and YNNKEL (reference sequence). This CDR3 comprises 15 residues. The V segment lost 3 bases and the J segment 1 base; nucleotides outside the gene matches: 5. The CDR3 region has the DNA TGTGCCAGCAGCCACGCCACAGGGGTCCAAGAGACCCAGTACTTC. It is translated as CASSHATGVQETQYF.

This clonotype was counted at least ten times. The CDR3 spells CASSRQEFSPLHF. CDR3 sequence (DNA): TGTGCCAGCAGTCGACAGGAGTTTTCACCCCTCCACTTT. V gene TRBV6-5 combines with J gene TRBJ1-6; a possible D gene is TRBD1 (6 bases). CDR3 length equals 13 residues. V gave up 5 bases and J gave up 9 bases, with 11 bases separating them. CDR1 is MNHEY, CDR2 SVGAGI, per germline.

This chain joins TRBV6-2 or TRBV6-3 and TRBJ2-4; 10 positions agree with TRBD1. This CDR3 contains 13 residues. Germline V gene sequence: CDR1 MNHEY, CDR2 SVGEGT. V shed 5 bases and J 12 bases; nucleotides not matched to a gene: 7. DNA for the CDR3: TGTGCCAGCAGTCGGGACAGGGGTTCGACTCAGTACTTC. Protein sequence: CASSRDRGSTQYF.

This clonotype was counted ten times or more. The rearrangement joins TRBV3-1 to TRBJ1-5, with D tentatively TRBD1 (6 bases). Trimming left V 5 bases short and J 4 bases short, with 9 bases between. The CDR3 is 13 residues long. The germline V gene has CDR1 LGHDT and CDR2 YNNKEL (reference sequence). The CDR3 region has the DNA TGTGCCAGCAGCGGGGACATGAATCAGCCCCAGCATTTT. Residues: CASSGDMNQPQHF. Together with reference TRBV3-1 and TRBJ1-5, the CDR3 gives the full variable domain: DTAVSQTPKYLVTQMGNDKSIKCEQNLGHDTMYWYKQDSKKFLKIMFSYNNKELIINETVPNRFSPKSPDKAHLNLHINSLELGDSAVYFCASSGDMNQPQHFGDGTRLSIL.